This entry is about one T cell receptor beta chain. Germline CDR1 is SNHLY and CDR2 is FYNNEI. CDR3 length equals 15 residues. Trimming shortened V by 4 bases and J by 4 bases, and 17 bases separated the two germline ends. TCR beta chains were sequenced at survey level with immunoSEQ. The table came from immunoSEQ multiplex PCR; TCRdb's copy has only in-frame clones and leaves some out. The table has tens of thousands of clones, 85% to 95% seen once. This chain links TRBV2 with TRBJ2-7; a weak D match, TRBD1 (7 bases). Material for sequencing was PBMCs. The TCR comes from a man in his forties or fifties with rheumatoid arthritis. The CDR3 nucleotides read TGTGCCAGCAGTGCCGAAGGGGGCGGGATTTACGAGCAGTACTTC. Its protein is CASSAEGGGIYEQYF. Looking up the rest from reference TRBV2 and TRBJ2-7 gives the full variable domain: EPEVTQTPSHQVTQMGQEVILRCVPISNHLYFYWYRQILGQKVEFLVSFYNNEISEKSEIFDDQFSVERPDGSNFTLKIRSTKLEDSAMYFCASSAEGGGIYEQYFGPGTRLTVT.